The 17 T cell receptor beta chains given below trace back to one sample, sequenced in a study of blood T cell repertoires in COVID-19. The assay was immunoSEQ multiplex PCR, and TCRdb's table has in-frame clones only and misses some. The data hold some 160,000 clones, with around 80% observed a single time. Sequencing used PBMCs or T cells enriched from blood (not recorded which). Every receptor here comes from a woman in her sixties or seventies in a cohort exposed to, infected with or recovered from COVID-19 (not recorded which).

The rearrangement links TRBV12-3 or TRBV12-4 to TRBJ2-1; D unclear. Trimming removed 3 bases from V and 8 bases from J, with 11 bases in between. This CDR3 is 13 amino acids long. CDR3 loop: CASSLVREYEQFF. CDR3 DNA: TGTGCCAGCAGTTTGGTAAGAGAATATGAGCAGTTCTTC.

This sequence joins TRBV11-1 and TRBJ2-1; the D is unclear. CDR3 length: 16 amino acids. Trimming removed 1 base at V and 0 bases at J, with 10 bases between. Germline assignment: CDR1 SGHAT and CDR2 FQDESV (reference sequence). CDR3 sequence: CASSLGLLSSYNEQFF. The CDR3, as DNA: TGTGCCAGCAGCTTAGGCCTCCTGAGCTCCTACAATGAGCAGTTCTTC.

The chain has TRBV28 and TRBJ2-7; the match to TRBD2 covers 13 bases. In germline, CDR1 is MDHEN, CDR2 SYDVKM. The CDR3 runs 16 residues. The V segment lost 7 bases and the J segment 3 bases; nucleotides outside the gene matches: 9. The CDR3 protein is CASTASGLAGVYEQYF. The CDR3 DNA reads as TGTGCCAGCACCGCTTCAGGACTAGCGGGAGTCTACGAGCAGTACTTC.

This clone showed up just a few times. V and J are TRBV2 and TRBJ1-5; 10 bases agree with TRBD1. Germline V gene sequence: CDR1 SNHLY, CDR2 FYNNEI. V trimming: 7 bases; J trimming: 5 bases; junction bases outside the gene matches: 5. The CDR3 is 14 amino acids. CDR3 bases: TGTGCCAGCAAGTGGACAGGGGGAGATCAGCCCCAGCATTTT. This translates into CASKWTGGDQPQHF. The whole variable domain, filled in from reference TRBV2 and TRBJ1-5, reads EPEVTQTPSHQVTQMGQEVILRCVPISNHLYFYWYRQILGQKVEFLVSFYNNEISEKSEIFDDQFSVERPDGSNFTLKIRSTKLEDSAMYFCASKWTGGDQPQHFGDGTRLSIL.

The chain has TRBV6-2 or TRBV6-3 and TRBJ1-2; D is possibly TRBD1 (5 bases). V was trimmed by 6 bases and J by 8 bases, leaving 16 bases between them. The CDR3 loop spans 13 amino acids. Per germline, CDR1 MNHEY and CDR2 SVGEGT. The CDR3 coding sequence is TGTGCCAGCAGCTTAATTCGACAGAGCGGCTACACCTTC. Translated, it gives CASSLIRQSGYTF.

This CDR3 is CASSRDRVNNEQFF. DNA of the CDR3: TGTGCCAGTAGTAGAGACAGGGTGAACAATGAGCAGTTCTTC. This chain joins TRBV19 and TRBJ2-1; 7 bases map to TRBD1. The J segment lost 5 bases and the V segment lost 4 bases, leaving 5 bases of the junction unmatched. The CDR3 is made up of 14 amino acids. CDR1 and CDR2 from the germline V gene are LNHDA and SQIVND (reference sequence).

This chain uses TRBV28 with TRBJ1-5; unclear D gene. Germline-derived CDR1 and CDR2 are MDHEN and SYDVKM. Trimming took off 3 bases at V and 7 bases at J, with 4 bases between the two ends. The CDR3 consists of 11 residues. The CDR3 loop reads CASSFPQPQHF. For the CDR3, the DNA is TGTGCCAGCAGTTTCCCGCAGCCCCAGCATTTT.

The CDR3 coding sequence is TGTGCCAGCAGCAAACCGGGACAGGGGAACACTGAAGCTTTCTTT. Translation: CASSKPGQGNTEAFF. J is TRBJ1-1 and V is TRBV21-1; the table's TRBD1 call for D was not verified on the DNA. TRBV21-1 is recorded as a pseudogene. The CDR3 spans 15 residues.

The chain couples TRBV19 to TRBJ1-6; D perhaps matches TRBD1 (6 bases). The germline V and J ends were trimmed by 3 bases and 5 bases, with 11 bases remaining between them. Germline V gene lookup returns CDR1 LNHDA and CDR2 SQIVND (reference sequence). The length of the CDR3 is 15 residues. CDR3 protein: CASSIVAGDNSPLHF. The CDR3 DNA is TGTGCCAGTAGTATCGTAGCAGGGGATAATTCACCCCTCCACTTT.

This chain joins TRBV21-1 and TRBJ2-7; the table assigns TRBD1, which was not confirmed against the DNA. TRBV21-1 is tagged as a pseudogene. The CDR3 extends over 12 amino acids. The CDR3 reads CASSKTGVEQYF. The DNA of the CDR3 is TGTGCCAGCAGCAAAACAGGGGTCGAGCAGTACTTC.

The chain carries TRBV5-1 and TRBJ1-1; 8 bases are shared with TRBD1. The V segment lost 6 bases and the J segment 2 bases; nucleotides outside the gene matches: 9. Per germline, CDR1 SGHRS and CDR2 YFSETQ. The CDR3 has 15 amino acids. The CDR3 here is CASTPQGAGNTEAFF. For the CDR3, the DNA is TGCGCCAGCACCCCCCAGGGGGCTGGAAACACTGAAGCTTTCTTT.

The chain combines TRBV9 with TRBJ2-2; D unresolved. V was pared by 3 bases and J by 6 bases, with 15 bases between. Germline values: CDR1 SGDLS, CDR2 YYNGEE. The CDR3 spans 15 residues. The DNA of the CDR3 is TGTGCCAGCAGCGAGACCCTTCAGGTGGCCGGGGAGCTGTTTTTT. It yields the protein CASSETLQVAGELFF.

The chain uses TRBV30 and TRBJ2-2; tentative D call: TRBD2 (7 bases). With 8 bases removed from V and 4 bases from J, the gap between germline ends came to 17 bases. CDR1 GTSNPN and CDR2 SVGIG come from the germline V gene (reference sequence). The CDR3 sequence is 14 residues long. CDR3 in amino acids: CAHGGGSITGELFF. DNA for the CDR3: TGTGCCCACGGGGGCGGGAGTATCACCGGGGAGCTGTTTTTT. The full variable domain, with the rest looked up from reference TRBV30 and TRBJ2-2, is SQTIHQWPATLVQPVGSPLSLECTVEGTSNPNLYWYRQAAGRGLQLLFYSVGIGQISSEVPQNLSASRPQDRQFILSSKKLLLSDSGFYLCAHGGGSITGELFFGEGSRLTVL.

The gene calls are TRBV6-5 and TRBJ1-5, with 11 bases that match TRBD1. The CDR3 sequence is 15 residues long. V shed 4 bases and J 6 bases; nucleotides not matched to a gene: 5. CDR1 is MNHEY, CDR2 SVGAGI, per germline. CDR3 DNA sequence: TGTGCCAGCAGTTTCCCGGGACAGGGGGGTCAGCCCCAGCATTTT. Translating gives CASSFPGQGGQPQHF.

The CDR3 DNA follows: TGTGCCAGCAGTTTTACAGGGAATAACTATGGCTACACCTTC. Translating it yields CASSFTGNNYGYTF. The gene calls are TRBV6-5 and TRBJ1-2, with D maybe TRBD1 (6 bases). V was clipped by 4 bases and J by 1 base, with 10 bases between them. The length of the CDR3 is 14 residues. Germline assignment: CDR1 MNHEY and CDR2 SVGAGI.

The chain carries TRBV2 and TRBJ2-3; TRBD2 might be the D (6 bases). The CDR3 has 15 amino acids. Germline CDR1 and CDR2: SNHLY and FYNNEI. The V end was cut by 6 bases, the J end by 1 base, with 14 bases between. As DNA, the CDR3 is TGTGCCAGCAGGGGGGACTGGGGTGGCACAGATACGCAGTATTTT. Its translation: CASRGDWGGTDTQYF.

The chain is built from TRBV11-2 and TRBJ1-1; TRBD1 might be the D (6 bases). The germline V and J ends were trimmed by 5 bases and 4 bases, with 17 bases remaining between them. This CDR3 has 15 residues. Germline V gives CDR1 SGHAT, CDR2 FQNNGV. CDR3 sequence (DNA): TGTGCCAGCAGCCGTAACCAGGGGTTCCTCACTGAAGCTTTCTTT. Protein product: CASSRNQGFLTEAFF.